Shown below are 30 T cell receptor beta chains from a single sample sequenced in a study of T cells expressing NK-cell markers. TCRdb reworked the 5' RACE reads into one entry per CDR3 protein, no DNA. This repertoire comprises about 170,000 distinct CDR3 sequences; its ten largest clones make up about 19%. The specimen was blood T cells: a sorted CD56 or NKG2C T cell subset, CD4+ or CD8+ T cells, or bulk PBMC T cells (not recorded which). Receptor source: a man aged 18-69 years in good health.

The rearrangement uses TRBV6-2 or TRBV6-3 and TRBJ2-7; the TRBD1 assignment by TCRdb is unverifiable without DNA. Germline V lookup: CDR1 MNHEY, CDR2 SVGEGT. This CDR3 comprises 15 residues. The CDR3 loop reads CASRLRTASSYEQYF.

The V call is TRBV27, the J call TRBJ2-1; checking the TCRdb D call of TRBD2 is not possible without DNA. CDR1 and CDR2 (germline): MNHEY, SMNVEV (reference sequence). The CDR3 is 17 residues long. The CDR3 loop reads CASSFISGGGSYNEQFF.

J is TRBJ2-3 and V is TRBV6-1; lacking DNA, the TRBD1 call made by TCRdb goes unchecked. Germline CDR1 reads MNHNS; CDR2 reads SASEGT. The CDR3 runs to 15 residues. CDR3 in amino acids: CASSLTSGSTDTQYF.

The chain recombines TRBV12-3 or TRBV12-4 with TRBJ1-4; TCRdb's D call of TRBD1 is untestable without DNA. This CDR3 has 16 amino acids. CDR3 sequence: CASSLDRVSTNEKLFF.

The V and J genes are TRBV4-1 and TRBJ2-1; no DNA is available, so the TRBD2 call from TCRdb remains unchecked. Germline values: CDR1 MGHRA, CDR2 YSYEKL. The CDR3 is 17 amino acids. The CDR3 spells CASSQDLRTSGGHGQFF.

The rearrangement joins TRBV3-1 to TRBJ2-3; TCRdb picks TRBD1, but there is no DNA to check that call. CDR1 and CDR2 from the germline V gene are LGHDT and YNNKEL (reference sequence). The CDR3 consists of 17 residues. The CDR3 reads CASSQDSRGGSTDTQYF.

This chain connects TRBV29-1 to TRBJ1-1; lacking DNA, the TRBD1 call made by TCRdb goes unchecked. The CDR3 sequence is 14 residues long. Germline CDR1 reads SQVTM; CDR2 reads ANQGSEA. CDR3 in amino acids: CSVGRDSLNTEAFF.

The CDR3 region is CASSVGGTANYGYTF. This chain connects TRBV9 to TRBJ1-2; the TCRdb D gene call, TRBD1, has no DNA to confirm it. The CDR3 runs 15 residues. The germline V gene encodes CDR1 SGDLS and CDR2 YYNGEE. The whole variable domain, filled in from reference TRBV9 and TRBJ1-2, reads DSGVTQTPKHLITATGQRVTLRCSPRSGDLSVYWYQQSLDQGLQFLIQYYNGEERAKGNILERFSAQQFPDLHSELNLSSLELGDSALYFCASSVGGTANYGYTFGSGTRLTVV.

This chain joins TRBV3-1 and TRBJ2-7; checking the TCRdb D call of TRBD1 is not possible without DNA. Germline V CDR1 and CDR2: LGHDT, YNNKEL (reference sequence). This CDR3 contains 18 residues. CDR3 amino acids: CASSPPRGTGGILYEQYF.

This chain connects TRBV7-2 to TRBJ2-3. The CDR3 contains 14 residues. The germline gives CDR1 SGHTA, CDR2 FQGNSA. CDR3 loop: CASSYVGVADTQYF.

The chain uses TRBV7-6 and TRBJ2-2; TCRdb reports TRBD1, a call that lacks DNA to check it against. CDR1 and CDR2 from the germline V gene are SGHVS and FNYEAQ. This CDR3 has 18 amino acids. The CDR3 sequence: CASSLAPGGGPNTGELFF.

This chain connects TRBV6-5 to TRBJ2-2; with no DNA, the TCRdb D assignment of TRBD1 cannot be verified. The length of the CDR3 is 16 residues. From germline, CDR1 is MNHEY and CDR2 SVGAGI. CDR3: CASSYVAGPGTGELFF.

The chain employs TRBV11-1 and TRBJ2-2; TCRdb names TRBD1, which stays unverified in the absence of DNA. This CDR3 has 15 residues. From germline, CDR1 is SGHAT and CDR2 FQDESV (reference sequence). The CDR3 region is CASSLGHFNAGELFF.

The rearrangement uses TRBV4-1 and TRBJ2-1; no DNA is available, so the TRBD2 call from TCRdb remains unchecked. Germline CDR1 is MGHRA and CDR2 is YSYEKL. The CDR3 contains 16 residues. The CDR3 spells CASSASGGGSYNEQFF.

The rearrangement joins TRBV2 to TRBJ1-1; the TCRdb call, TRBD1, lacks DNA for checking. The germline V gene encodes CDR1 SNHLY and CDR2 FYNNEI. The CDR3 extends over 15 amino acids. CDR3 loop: CASSEVAGLNTEAFF.

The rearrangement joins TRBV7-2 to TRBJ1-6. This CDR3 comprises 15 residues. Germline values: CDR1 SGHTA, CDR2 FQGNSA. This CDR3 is CASSGLGGGNSPLHF.

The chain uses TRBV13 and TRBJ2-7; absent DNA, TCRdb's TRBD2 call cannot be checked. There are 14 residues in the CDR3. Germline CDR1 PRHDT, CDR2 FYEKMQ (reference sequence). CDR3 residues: CASSVGVPSYEQYF.

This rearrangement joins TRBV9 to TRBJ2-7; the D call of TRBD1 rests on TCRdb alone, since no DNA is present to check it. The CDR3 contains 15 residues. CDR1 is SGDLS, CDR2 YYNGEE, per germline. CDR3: CASSSAATAAYEQYF.

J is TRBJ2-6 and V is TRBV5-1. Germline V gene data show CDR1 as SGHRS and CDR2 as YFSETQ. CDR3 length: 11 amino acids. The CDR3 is CARMGANVLTF. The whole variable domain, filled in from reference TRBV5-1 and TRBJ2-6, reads KAGVTQTPRYLIKTRGQQVTLSCSPISGHRSVSWYQQTPGQGLQFLFEYFSETQRNKGNFPGRFSGRQFSNSRSEMNVSTLELGDSALYLCARMGANVLTFGAGSRLTVL.

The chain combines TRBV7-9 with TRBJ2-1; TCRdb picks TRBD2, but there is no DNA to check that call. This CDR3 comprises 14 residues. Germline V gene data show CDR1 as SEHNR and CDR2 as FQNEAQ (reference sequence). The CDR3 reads CASSLAWGGSEQFF.

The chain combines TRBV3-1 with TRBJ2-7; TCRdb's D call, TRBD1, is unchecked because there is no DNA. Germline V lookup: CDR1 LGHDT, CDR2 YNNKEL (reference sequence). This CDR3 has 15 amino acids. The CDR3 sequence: CASSRQPPYPYEQYF.

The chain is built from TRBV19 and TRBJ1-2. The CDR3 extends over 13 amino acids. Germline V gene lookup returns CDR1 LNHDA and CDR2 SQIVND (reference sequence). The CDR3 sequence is CASMAGFYYGYTF.

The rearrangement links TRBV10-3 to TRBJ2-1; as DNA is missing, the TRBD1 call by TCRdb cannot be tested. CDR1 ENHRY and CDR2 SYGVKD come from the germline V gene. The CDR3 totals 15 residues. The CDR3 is CATGLDGGGSNEQFF.

The CDR3 loop reads CATGQGPTEAFF. The J gene is TRBJ1-1, the V gene TRBV10-2; without DNA, the TCRdb call of TRBD1 cannot be checked. The CDR3 sequence is 12 residues long. CDR1 WSHSY and CDR2 SAAADI come from the germline V gene.

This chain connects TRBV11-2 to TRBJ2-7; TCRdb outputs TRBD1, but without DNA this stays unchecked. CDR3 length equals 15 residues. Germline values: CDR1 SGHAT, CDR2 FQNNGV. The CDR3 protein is CASSLFPGSSYEQYF.

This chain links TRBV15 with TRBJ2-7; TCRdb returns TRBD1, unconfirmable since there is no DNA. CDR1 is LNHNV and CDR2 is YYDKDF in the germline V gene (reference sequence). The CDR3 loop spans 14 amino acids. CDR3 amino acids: CATSYGTFSYEQYF.

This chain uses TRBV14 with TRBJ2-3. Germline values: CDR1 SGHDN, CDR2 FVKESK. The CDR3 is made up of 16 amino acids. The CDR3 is CASSQIRLASTDTQYF.

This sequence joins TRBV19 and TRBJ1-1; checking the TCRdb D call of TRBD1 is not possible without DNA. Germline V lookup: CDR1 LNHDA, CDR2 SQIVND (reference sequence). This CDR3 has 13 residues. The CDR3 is CASRTGSDTEAFF.

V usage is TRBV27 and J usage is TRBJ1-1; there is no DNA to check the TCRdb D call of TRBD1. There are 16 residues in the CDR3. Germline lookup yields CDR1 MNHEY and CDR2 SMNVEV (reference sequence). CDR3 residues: CASSSGTPEGNTEAFF.

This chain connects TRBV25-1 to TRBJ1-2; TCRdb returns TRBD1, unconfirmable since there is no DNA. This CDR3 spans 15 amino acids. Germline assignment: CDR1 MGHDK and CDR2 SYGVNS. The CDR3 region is CASSDSGTGNYGYTF.